This entry concerns a single T cell receptor beta chain. Antigen unknown. The data were taken from a study of beta chain features in type 1 diabetes. Study findings and constraints: Researchers cautioned that cDNA sequencing could over-represent cells with high TCR expression.

V lost 4 bases, J lost 3 bases, and 6 bases stayed unmatched. The length of the CDR3 is 15 residues. Germline CDR1 SGHTS, CDR2 YDEGEE. CD45RO/CCR7/CD25/CD127/CD95/CD27 separated CD4+ naive, central memory, regulatory and stem cell-like memory cells by sorting. The study reverse transcribed the entire isolated RNA, so it sequenced expressed TCRB transcripts. The table came from immunoSEQ multiplex PCR; TCRdb's copy has only in-frame clones and leaves some out. The sample holds 250,000 to 350,000 clones, around 13% seen once. This chain joins TRBV5-8 and TRBJ1-5; 8 nucleotides align to TRBD1. The receptor was isolated from a man younger than 45 in good health. Sequencing was performed on central memory CD4+ T cells from blood. The CDR3 region has the DNA TGTGCCAGCAGCCCCGGGACAGGACACAATCAGCCCCAGCATTTT. Translating it yields CASSPGTGHNQPQHF.